This record concerns one T cell receptor beta chain sequence. Its antigen is undetermined. The entry originates in a study of T cell repertoires in cytomegalovirus infection. The CDR3 has 15 residues. Germline V lookup: CDR1 SGHNT, CDR2 YYREEE (reference sequence). V shed 3 bases and J 5 bases; nucleotides not matched to a gene: 4. A single record per CDR3 protein comes from TCRdb applying MiXCR to the reads. The table has fewer than 350,000 distinct CDR3 sequences, over 7.5% seen once; the top ten hold about 4.5%. Study-wide results and caveats: What dominated the ex vivo response were HLA-C-restricted CMV-specific TCR beta clonotypes. Summed frequency of public TCR beta families distinguished CMV carriers with the relevant HLA.

This TCR was sampled from a human donor in good health (CMV status not recorded). Some clones in this sample may be carry-over from other donors' samples. Sequencing was performed on PBMCs. This chain joins TRBV5-4 and TRBJ2-3; TRBD2 agrees at 12 bases. The CDR3, as DNA: TGTGCCAGCAGCTCACGGACTAGCGGGGTAGATACGCAGTATTTT. Translating gives CASSSRTSGVDTQYF.